This TCR beta chain is drawn from a study of fetal regulatory T cell absence and autoimmunity. Study results and limitations: In IPEX, the enrichment was taken to support antigen-driven autoimmunity before birth.

The CDR3 runs to 13 residues. Germline CDR1 and CDR2: MNHEY and SMNVEV (reference sequence). Trimming stripped 6 bases from V and 8 bases from J, with 16 bases between. This clone was detected a few times. The antigen is not known. TCRdb's table, derived via immunoSEQ multiplex PCR, lists solely in-frame clones and lacks some. The repertoire holds approximately 94,000 clones, with around 72% as singletons. This TCR was recovered from a male donor with IPEX syndrome. Specimen: pancreas tissue. The V and J genes are TRBV27 and TRBJ1-2; D not certain. CDR3 DNA: TGTGCCAGCAGGCCGGGCGCCAGCGGCGGCTACACCTTC. Its translation is CASRPGASGGYTF.